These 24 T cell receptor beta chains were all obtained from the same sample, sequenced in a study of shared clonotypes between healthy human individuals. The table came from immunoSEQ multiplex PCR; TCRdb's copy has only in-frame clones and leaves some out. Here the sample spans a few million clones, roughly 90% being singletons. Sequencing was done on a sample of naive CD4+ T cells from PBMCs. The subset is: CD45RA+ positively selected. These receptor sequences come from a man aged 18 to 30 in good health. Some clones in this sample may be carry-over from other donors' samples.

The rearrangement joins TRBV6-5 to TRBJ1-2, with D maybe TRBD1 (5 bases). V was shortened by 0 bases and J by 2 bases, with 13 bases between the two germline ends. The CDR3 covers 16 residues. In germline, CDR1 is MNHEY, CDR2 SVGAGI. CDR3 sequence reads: CASSYSRDLTNYGYTF. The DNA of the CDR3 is TGTGCCAGCAGTTACTCTCGGGACCTTACGAACTATGGCTACACCTTC.

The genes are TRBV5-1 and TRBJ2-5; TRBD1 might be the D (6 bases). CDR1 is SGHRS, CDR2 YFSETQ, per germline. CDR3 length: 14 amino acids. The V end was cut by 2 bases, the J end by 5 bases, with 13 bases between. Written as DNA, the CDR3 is TGCGCCAGCAGCTTCAACAACAGGGTCGAGACCCAGTACTTC. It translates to CASSFNNRVETQYF. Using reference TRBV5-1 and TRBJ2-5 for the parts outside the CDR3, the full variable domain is KAGVTQTPRYLIKTRGQQVTLSCSPISGHRSVSWYQQTPGQGLQFLFEYFSETQRNKGNFPGRFSGRQFSNSRSEMNVSTLELGDSALYLCASSFNNRVETQYFGPGTRLLVL.

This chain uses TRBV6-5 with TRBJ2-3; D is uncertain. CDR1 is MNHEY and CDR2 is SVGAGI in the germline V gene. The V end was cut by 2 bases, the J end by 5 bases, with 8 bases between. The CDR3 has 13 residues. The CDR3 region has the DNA TGTGCCAGCAGTTACCCCCCGATAGATACGCAGTATTTT. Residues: CASSYPPIDTQYF.

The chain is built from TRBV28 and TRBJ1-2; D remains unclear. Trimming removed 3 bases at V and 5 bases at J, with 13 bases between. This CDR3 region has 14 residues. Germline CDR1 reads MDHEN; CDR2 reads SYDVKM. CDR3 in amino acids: CASSFASASYGYTF. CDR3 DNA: TGTGCCAGCAGTTTCGCGTCAGCTTCTTATGGCTACACCTTC.

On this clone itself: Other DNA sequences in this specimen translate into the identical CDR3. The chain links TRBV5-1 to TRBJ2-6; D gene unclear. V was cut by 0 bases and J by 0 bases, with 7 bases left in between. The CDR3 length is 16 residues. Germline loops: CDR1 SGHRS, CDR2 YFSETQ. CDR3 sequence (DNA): TGCGCCAGCAGCTTGGAGGCGCTCTCTGGGGCCAACGTCCTGACTTTC. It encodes CASSLEALSGANVLTF.

CDR3 in DNA: TGTGCCAGCAGCTTAGGCGGGACAGCAAATCAGCCCCAGCATTTT. Protein product: CASSLGGTANQPQHF. The chain couples TRBV7-2 to TRBJ1-5, with 7 nucleotides matching TRBD1. In germline, CDR1 is SGHTA, CDR2 FQGNSA. The CDR3 runs 15 residues. J gave up 4 bases and V 1 base, and 4 bases lay outside the gene matches.

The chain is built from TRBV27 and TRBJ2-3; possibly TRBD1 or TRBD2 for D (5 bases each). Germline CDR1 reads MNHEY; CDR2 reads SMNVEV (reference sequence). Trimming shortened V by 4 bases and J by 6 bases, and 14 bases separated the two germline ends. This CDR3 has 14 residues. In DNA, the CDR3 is TGTGCCAGCAGTTCTATGGGACGCGGTGATACGCAGTATTTT. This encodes CASSSMGRGDTQYF.

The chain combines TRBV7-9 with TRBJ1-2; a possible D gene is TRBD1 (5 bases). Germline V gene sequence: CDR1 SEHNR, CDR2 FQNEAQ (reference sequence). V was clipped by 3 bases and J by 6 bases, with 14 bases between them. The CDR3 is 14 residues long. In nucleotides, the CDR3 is TGTGCCAGCAGCTTTGGCAGGGATTGGGATGGCTACACCTTC. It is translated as CASSFGRDWDGYTF.

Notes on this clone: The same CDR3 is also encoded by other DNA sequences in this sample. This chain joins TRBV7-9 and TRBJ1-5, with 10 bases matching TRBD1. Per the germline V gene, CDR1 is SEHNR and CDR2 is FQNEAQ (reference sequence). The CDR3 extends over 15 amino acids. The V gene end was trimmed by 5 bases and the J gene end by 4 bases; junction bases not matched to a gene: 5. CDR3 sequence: CASSPTGGLNQPQHF. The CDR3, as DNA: TGTGCCAGCAGCCCGACAGGGGGCCTTAATCAGCCCCAGCATTTT.

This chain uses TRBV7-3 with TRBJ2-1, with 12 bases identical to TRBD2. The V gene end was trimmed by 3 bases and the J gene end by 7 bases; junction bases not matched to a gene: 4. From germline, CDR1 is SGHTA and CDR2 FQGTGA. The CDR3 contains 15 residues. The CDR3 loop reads CASSLPGTSGNEQFF. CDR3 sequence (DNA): TGTGCCAGCAGCTTGCCCGGGACTAGCGGGAATGAGCAGTTCTTC.

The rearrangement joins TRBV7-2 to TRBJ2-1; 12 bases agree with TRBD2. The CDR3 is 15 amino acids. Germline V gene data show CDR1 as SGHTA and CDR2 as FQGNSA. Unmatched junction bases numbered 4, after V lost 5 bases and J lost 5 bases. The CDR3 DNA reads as TGTGCCAGCAGCCTTCGACTAGCGGGGGACAATGAGCAGTTCTTC. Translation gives CASSLRLAGDNEQFF.

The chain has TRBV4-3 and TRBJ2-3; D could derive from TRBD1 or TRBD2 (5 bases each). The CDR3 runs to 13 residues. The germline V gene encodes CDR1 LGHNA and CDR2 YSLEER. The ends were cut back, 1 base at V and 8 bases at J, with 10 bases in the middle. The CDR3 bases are TGCGCCAGCAGCCAAGCGCCAGGGACTACGCAGTATTTT. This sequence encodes CASSQAPGTTQYF.

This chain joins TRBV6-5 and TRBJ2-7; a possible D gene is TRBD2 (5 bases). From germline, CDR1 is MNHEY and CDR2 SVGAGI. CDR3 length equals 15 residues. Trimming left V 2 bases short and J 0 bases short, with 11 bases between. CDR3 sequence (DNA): TGTGCCAGCAGTTACAGGGTTGGGAGCTCCTACGAGCAGTACTTC. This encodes CASSYRVGSSYEQYF.

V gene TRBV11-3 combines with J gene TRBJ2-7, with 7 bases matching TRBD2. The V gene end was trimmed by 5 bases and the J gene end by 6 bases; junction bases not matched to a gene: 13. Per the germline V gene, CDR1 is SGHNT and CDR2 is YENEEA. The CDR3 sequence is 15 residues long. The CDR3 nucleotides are TGTGCCAGCAGCCTCACCGGACTAGTCGGGAGCGAGCAGTACTTC. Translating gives CASSLTGLVGSEQYF.

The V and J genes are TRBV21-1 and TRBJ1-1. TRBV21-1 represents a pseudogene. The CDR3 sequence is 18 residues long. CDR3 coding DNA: TGTGCCAGCAGCAAAGACGCGTCAGGGGCGGGAACGCGCACTGAAGCTTTCTTT. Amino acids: CASSKDASGAGTRTEAFF.

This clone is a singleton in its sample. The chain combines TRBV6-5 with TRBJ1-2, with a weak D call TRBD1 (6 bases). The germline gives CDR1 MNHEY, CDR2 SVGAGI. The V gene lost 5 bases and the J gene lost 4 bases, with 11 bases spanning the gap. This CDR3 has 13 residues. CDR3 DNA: TGTGCCAGCAGTCCCCGACAGGCCTATGGCTACACCTTC. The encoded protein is CASSPRQAYGYTF.

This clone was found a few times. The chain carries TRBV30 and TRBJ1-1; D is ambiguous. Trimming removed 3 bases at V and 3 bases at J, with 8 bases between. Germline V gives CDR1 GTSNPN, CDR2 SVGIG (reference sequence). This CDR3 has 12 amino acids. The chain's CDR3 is CAWRLVHTEAFF. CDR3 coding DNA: TGTGCCTGGAGACTCGTGCACACTGAAGCTTTCTTT.

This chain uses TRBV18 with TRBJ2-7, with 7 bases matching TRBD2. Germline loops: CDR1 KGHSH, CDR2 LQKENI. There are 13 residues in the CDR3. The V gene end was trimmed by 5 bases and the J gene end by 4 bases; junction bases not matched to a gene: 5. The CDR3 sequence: CASSGGGLYEQYF. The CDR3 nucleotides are TGTGCCAGCTCAGGGGGGGGACTATACGAGCAGTACTTC.

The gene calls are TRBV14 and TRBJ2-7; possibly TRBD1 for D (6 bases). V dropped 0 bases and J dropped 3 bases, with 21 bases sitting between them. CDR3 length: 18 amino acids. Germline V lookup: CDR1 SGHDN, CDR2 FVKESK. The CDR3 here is CASSQERPGTYFYYEQYF. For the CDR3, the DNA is TGTGCCAGCAGCCAAGAAAGGCCCGGGACATACTTCTACTACGAGCAGTACTTC.

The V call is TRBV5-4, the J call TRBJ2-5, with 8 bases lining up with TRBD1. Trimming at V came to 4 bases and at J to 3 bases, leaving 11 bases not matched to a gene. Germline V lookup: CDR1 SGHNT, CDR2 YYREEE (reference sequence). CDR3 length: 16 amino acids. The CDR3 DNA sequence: TGTGCCAGCAGCGGGGGCGGCAGGGGGCCGGAAGAGACCCAGTACTTC. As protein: CASSGGGRGPEETQYF.

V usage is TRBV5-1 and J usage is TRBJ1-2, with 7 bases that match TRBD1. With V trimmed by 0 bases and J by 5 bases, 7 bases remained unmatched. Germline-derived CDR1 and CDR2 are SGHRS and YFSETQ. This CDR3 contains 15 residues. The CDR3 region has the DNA TGCGCCAGCAGCTTGGGCGGGACAGAGATATATGGCTACACCTTC. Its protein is CASSLGGTEIYGYTF.

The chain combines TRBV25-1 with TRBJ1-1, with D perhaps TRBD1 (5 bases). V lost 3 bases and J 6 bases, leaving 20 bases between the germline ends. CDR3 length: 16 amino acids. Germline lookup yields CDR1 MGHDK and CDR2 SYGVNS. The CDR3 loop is CASSDIRSRGRAEAFF. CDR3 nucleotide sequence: TGTGCCAGCAGTGACATTCGCAGTCGGGGGAGAGCTGAAGCTTTCTTT.

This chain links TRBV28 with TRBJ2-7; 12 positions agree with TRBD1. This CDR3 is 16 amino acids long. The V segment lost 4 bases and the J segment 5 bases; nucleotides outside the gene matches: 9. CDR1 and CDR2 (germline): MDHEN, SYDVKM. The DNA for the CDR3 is TGTGCCAGCAGTTCGGCCGGGACAGGGGGCCTTCACGAGCAGTACTTC. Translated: CASSSAGTGGLHEQYF. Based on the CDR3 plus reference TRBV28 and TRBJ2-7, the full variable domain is DVKVTQSSRYLVKRTGEKVFLECVQDMDHENMFWYRQDPGLGLRLIYFSYDVKMKEKGDIPEGYSVSREKKERFSLILESASTNQTSMYLCASSSAGTGGLHEQYFGPGTRLTVT.

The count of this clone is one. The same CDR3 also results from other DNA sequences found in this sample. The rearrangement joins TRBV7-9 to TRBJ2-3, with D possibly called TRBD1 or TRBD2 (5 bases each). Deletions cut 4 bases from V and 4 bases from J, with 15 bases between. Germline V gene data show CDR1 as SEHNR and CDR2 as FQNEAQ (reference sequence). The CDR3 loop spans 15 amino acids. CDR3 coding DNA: TGTGCCAGCAGCTCTAGGGACCTTAAACCAGATACGCAGTATTTT. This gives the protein CASSSRDLKPDTQYF.